This T cell receptor beta chain was sequenced for a study of PD-L1 blockade in urothelial cancer. The junction had 8 bases not matched to a gene; V was cut back by 4 bases and J by 5 bases. This CDR3 region has 16 residues. Germline V CDR1 and CDR2: SGHKS, YYEKEE (reference sequence). This clone appeared once. Repertoires were generated with immunoSEQ multiplex PCR, while TCRdb's copy carries only in-frame clones and drops some. The sample has about 37,000 clones, 82% seen once. Sequenced here: PBMCs, sampled around atezolizumab (anti-PD-L1) treatment. This sequence was found in a man aged 55-75 years with urothelial cancer. The chain uses TRBV5-5 and TRBJ2-2; 10 bases map to TRBD1. CDR3 coding DNA: TGTGCCAGCAGCCGAGGGGGACAGGGGTGGACCGGGGAGCTGTTTTTT. This translates into CASSRGGQGWTGELFF.